This entry features one T cell receptor beta chain sequence. This sample is drawn from a study of cytomegalovirus exposure and HLA in healthy donors. PCR involved 60 Vbeta and 13 Jbeta primers. Assay used: immunoSEQ multiplex PCR; TCRdb lists only in-frame clones, some missing. The sample includes 100,000 to 150,000 clones. All donors participated as healthy donors of bone marrow. Sequenced: PBMCs. The receptor comes from a man aged 35-49 years in good health and CMV-seronegative.

The CDR3 region has the DNA TGTGCCAGCAGCGCGCGGGTTTGGGCAGACACCGGGGAGCTGTTTTTT. It encodes CASSARVWADTGELFF. V gene TRBV9 combines with J gene TRBJ2-2, with D perhaps matching TRBD2 (5 bases). The CDR3 contains 16 residues. In germline, CDR1 is SGDLS, CDR2 YYNGEE. V was clipped by 3 bases and J by 3 bases, with 15 bases between them.